A single sample is the source of the 13 T cell receptor beta chains below, sequenced in a study of early T cells in non-severe SARS-CoV-2 infection. TCRdb independently ran MiXCR on the 5' RACE reads; one entry per CDR3 protein. The sample holds fewer than 110,000 distinct CDR3 sequences; approximately 12% are singletons and the top ten take about 7.6%. The sequenced sample was whole blood. These receptors originate from an adult who was a healthcare worker with PCR-confirmed SARS-CoV-2 infection or an uninfected control (not recorded which).

This CDR3 reads CATANPTGVYEQYF. The DNA for the CDR3 is TGTGCCACTGCGAACCCGACCGGAGTCTACGAGCAGTACTTC. The chain uses TRBV28 and TRBJ2-7, with unresolved D. Per germline, CDR1 MDHEN and CDR2 SYDVKM. This CDR3 is 14 amino acids long. Trimming removed 10 bases at V and 3 bases at J, with 19 bases between.

This clonotype came up many times. Sequence at one end of the junction differs from germline and may be a read error. This sequence joins TRBV12-3 or TRBV12-4 and TRBJ2-1, with D maybe TRBD2 (6 bases). This CDR3 has 13 residues. CDR3 bases: TGTGCCAGCAGTATAGCGGCCCCCGATGAGCAGTTCTTC. Amino acids: CASSIAAPDEQFF.

A word on this clonotype: Since a much larger clone is just one base distant, this may be a read error. This chain joins TRBV5-1 and TRBJ2-2; tentatively, D is TRBD2 (7 bases). The CDR3 sequence is 17 residues long. From germline, CDR1 is SGHRS and CDR2 YFSETQ. The chain's CDR3 is CVSSGEPGQIIPGELFF. In DNA form, the CDR3 reads TGCGTCAGCAGCGGGGAACCGGGACAAATAATCCCCGGGGAGCTGTTTTTT.

The sample holds many counts of this clonotype. J is TRBJ2-5 and V is TRBV7-9; 10 bases are shared with TRBD2. Unmatched junction bases numbered 2, after V lost 2 bases and J lost 5 bases. Germline loops: CDR1 SEHNR, CDR2 FQNEAQ (reference sequence). This CDR3 has 14 amino acids. In nucleotides, the CDR3 is TGTGCCAGCAGCTTAACTAGCGGGAAGGAGACCCAGTACTTC. Residues: CASSLTSGKETQYF.

There are many counts of this clonotype. V and J are TRBV11-2 and TRBJ2-1; TRBD2 matches 7 bases. Trimming at V came to 5 bases and at J to 8 bases, leaving 15 bases not matched to a gene. CDR3 length: 16 amino acids. The germline CDR1 and CDR2 sequences are SGHAT and FQNNGV. This chain's CDR3 is CASSPRDYLNGDEQFF. The CDR3 DNA reads TGTGCCAGCAGCCCCCGGGACTACCTCAATGGTGATGAGCAGTTCTTC.

This clonotype was seen a handful of times. This sequence joins TRBV6-9 and TRBJ2-3; possibly TRBD2 for D (6 bases). The CDR3 has 12 residues. Trimming pared 11 bases from V and 4 bases from J, leaving 13 bases between. The germline gives CDR1 MNHGY, CDR2 SVAAGI. The CDR3 reads CAGEPGADTQYF. The CDR3 DNA sequence: TGTGCCGGCGAACCGGGGGCAGATACGCAGTATTTT.

The CDR3 DNA sequence: TGTGCAAGTCGCTTAGCGCCTAGCGGGAGGAGTAGTGAAAACATTCAGTACTTC. Translation: CASRLAPSGRSSENIQYF. V gene TRBV12-2 combines with J gene TRBJ2-4; the table names TRBD2, a call not compared with the DNA. TRBV12-2 represents a pseudogene. The CDR3 extends over 18 amino acids.

This clonotype was counted many times. The genes are TRBV13 and TRBJ2-5; tentatively, D is TRBD2 (5 bases). V lost 3 bases and J 1 base, leaving 15 bases between the germline ends. The CDR3 is made up of 16 amino acids. The germline V gene encodes CDR1 PRHDT and CDR2 FYEKMQ (reference sequence). In DNA form, the CDR3 reads TGTGCCAGCAGCTTGGGAGACCCTAACGTCCAAGAGACCCAGTACTTC. This translates into CASSLGDPNVQETQYF.

Only a few counts were recorded for this clonotype. The chain combines TRBV9 with TRBJ2-2; D call uncertain. This CDR3 is built from 13 residues. CDR1 SGDLS and CDR2 YYNGEE come from the germline V gene. The V end was cut by 4 bases, the J end by 3 bases, with 7 bases between. DNA for the CDR3: TGTGCCAGCAGCCTTCAGTACACCGGGGAGCTGTTTTTT. Amino acid sequence: CASSLQYTGELFF. The variable domain in full, completed from reference TRBV9 and TRBJ2-2, reads DSGVTQTPKHLITATGQRVTLRCSPRSGDLSVYWYQQSLDQGLQFLIQYYNGEERAKGNILERFSAQQFPDLHSELNLSSLELGDSALYFCASSLQYTGELFFGEGSRLTVL.

The chain recombines TRBV12-3 or TRBV12-4 with TRBJ1-3; D might be TRBD1 (6 bases). This CDR3 is 13 amino acids long. The V gene lost 8 bases and the J gene lost 0 bases, with 8 bases spanning the gap. Here the CDR3 DNA reads TGTGCCAGCCAGGACAGCTCTGGAAACACCATATATTTT. This translates into CASQDSSGNTIYF.

This clonotype occurred many times. The chain joins TRBV12-3 or TRBV12-4 to TRBJ1-1; D is uncertain. Trimming took 6 bases from V and 3 from J, leaving 23 bases between them. CDR3 length equals 17 residues. In DNA, the CDR3 is TGTGCCAGCAGGTCTCAGTCCGGCGGACTCTTATACACTGAAGCTTTCTTT. It specifies CASRSQSGGLLYTEAFF.

V gene TRBV7-9 combines with J gene TRBJ2-7; D is uncertain. Germline V gene lookup returns CDR1 SEHNR and CDR2 FQNEAQ (reference sequence). The CDR3 has 12 amino acids. Between the trimmed V and J ends, which lost 5 bases and 3 bases, there was a span of 8 bases. The CDR3 sequence is CASSTRFYEQYF. CDR3 coding DNA: TGTGCCAGCAGCACCCGATTCTACGAGCAGTACTTC.

In this sample, this clonotype turned up many times. The rearrangement joins TRBV5-4 to TRBJ2-5; D is uncertain. There are 13 residues in the CDR3. The germline CDR1 and CDR2 sequences are SGHNT and YYREEE (reference sequence). V was cut by 0 bases and J by 5 bases, with 8 bases left in between. CDR3 residues: CASSLVPRETQYF. DNA of the CDR3: TGTGCCAGCAGCTTGGTTCCGAGGGAGACCCAGTACTTC. Using reference TRBV5-4 and TRBJ2-5 for the parts outside the CDR3, the full variable domain is ETGVTQSPTHLIKTRGQQVTLRCSSQSGHNTVSWYQQALGQGPQFIFQYYREEENGRGNFPPRFSGLQFPNYSSELNVNALELDDSALYLCASSLVPRETQYFGPGTRLLVL.